A single sample gave rise to the 19 T cell receptor beta chains below, sequenced in a study of identical twins. TCRdb called the 5' RACE reads again in MiXCR, with one record for every CDR3 protein. The data show approximately 890,000 distinct CDR3 sequences, over 9% seen once. This sample also appeared in a second study, on yellow fever vaccine responses in identical twins.

Sequencing used PBMCs. The receptors here all came from a woman younger than 35 in good health.

This clonotype was observed a handful of times. V gene TRBV9 combines with J gene TRBJ2-5; 16 nucleotides agree with TRBD2. From germline, CDR1 is SGDLS and CDR2 YYNGEE. CDR3 size: 16 residues. V was clipped by 4 bases and J by 5 bases; unmatched bases: 5. The CDR3, as DNA: TGTGCCAGCAGCATCGGGACTAGCGGGGGGGAGGAGACCCAGTACTTC. Translating it yields CASSIGTSGGEETQYF.

The V call is TRBV28, the J call TRBJ2-3, with a weak D call TRBD1 (6 bases). The length of the CDR3 is 16 residues. Germline assignment: CDR1 MDHEN and CDR2 SYDVKM. V was cut by 6 bases and J by 4 bases, with 20 bases left in between. Here the CDR3 reads CASRETQGIRPDTQYF. In DNA, the CDR3 is TGTGCCAGCAGGGAGACACAGGGTATTAGGCCAGATACGCAGTATTTT.

V usage is TRBV19 and J usage is TRBJ2-5; D gene uncertain. V lost 3 bases and J 1 base, leaving 3 bases between the germline ends. The germline V gene encodes CDR1 LNHDA and CDR2 SQIVND (reference sequence). The CDR3 is made up of 12 amino acids. The CDR3 reads CASSMSQETQYF. CDR3 sequence (DNA): TGTGCCAGTAGTATGAGCCAAGAGACCCAGTACTTC.

This clonotype came up a few times. Written as DNA, the CDR3 is TGCGCCAGCAACCGAGAGGGTCCAGGCGAAAAACTGTTTTTT. This encodes CASNREGPGEKLFF. This rearrangement joins TRBV5-1 to TRBJ1-4; D is unresolved. The CDR3 runs to 14 residues. V lost 6 bases to trimming and J lost 8 bases, with 17 bases between them. Germline CDR1 is SGHRS and CDR2 is YFSETQ.

V is TRBV25-1 and J is TRBJ2-3; 7 nucleotides agree with TRBD2. V shed 4 bases and J 6 bases; nucleotides not matched to a gene: 10. Germline CDR1 is MGHDK and CDR2 is SYGVNS. This CDR3 is 15 amino acids long. In DNA form, the CDR3 reads TGTGCCAGCAGTGGGGTGGCCCTAGCGGCGGATACGCAGTATTTT. Its translation is CASSGVALAADTQYF.

The J gene is TRBJ1-1, the V gene TRBV6-2 or TRBV6-3; D is uncertain. V was cut by 4 bases and J by 5 bases, with 20 bases left in between. Germline V gene lookup returns CDR1 MNHEY and CDR2 SVGEGT. The CDR3 has 16 residues. The CDR3 protein is CASSSLQNWIDTEAFF. The CDR3 DNA follows: TGTGCCAGCAGTTCCCTCCAAAACTGGATAGATACTGAAGCTTTCTTT.

This clonotype has a handful of counts. The chain joins TRBV12-3 or TRBV12-4 to TRBJ2-2; TRBD2 agrees at 12 bases. CDR3 size: 16 residues. V trimming: 3 bases; J trimming: 8 bases; junction bases outside the gene matches: 7. The chain's CDR3 is CASSFGTSGPPGELFF. The CDR3 DNA reads TGTGCCAGCAGTTTCGGGACTAGCGGGCCCCCAGGGGAGCTGTTTTTT.

V usage is TRBV3-1 and J usage is TRBJ2-7, with TRBD2 matching 7 bases. With V trimmed by 0 bases and J by 2 bases, 7 bases remained unmatched. This CDR3 is 16 amino acids long. From germline, CDR1 is LGHDT and CDR2 YNNKEL (reference sequence). CDR3 in DNA: TGTGCCAGCAGCCAAGAGGGTAGCGGGCTACCCTACGAGCAGTACTTC. It yields the protein CASSQEGSGLPYEQYF.

This clonotype was detected only a few times. The V and J genes are TRBV3-1 and TRBJ1-5, with 8 nucleotides matching TRBD1. Germline-derived CDR1 and CDR2 are LGHDT and YNNKEL (reference sequence). Losses at the gene ends were 0 bases for V and 5 bases for J; bases not matched to a gene: 15. CDR3 length: 19 residues. The CDR3 DNA sequence: TGTGCCAGCAGCCAAGAAGGTTGGTCTGGACAGGGTAATTATCAGCCCCAGCATTTT. Translated: CASSQEGWSGQGNYQPQHF.

This chain connects TRBV10-3 to TRBJ2-1; D is possibly TRBD2 (6 bases). The CDR3 is 16 amino acids. Between the trimmed V and J ends, which lost 1 base and 4 bases, there was a span of 14 bases. Per the germline V gene, CDR1 is ENHRY and CDR2 is SYGVKD. The CDR3, as DNA: TGTGCCATCAGTGAGTATACAGGACTATCGTACAATGAGCAGTTCTTC. The encoded protein is CAISEYTGLSYNEQFF.

CDR3 nucleotides: TGTGCCAGCAGCTTGGTCTGGGCAGGGCCCTATGGCTACACCTTC. It encodes CASSLVWAGPYGYTF. The chain uses TRBV5-6 and TRBJ1-2, with D tentatively TRBD1 (5 bases). V gave up 0 bases and J gave up 4 bases, with 13 bases separating them. This CDR3 contains 15 residues. From germline, CDR1 is SGHDT and CDR2 YYEEEE.

CDR3 residues: CSVATGPPYEQYV. The CDR3 nucleotides read TGCAGCGTTGCTACAGGGCCACCCTACGAGCAGTACGTC. This chain joins TRBV29-1 and TRBJ2-7; D may be TRBD1 (6 bases). V lost 4 bases and J lost 2, with 12 bases in between. The CDR3 totals 13 residues. Germline V CDR1 and CDR2: SQVTM, ANQGSEA.

V gene TRBV11-2 combines with J gene TRBJ2-1; weak D call: TRBD1 (6 bases). This CDR3 spans 13 amino acids. The V end was cut by 5 bases, the J end by 9 bases, with 14 bases between. Germline V lookup: CDR1 SGHAT, CDR2 FQNNGV. CDR3 sequence reads: CASSKMQGSEQFF. For the CDR3, the DNA is TGTGCCAGCAGCAAAATGCAGGGGTCTGAGCAGTTCTTC. Complete variable domain (other parts from reference TRBV11-2 and TRBJ2-1): EAGVAQSPRYKIIEKRQSVAFWCNPISGHATLYWYQQILGQGPKLLIQFQNNGVVDDSQLPKDRFSAERLKGVDSTLKIQPAKLEDSAVYLCASSKMQGSEQFFGPGTRLTVL.

This chain joins TRBV14 and TRBJ1-2; 7 nucleotides align to TRBD1. This CDR3 spans 15 amino acids. With V trimmed by 2 bases and J by 2 bases, 5 bases remained unmatched. Germline-derived CDR1 and CDR2 are SGHDN and FVKESK. The CDR3 DNA reads TGTGCCAGCAGCCAAAACAGGGGCTCGAACTATGGCTACACCTTC. Translating it yields CASSQNRGSNYGYTF.

This clonotype appeared many times. The chain has TRBV5-1 and TRBJ2-7, with 7 bases aligning to TRBD2. Germline lookup yields CDR1 SGHRS and CDR2 YFSETQ. V shed 3 bases and J 3 bases; nucleotides not matched to a gene: 6. The CDR3 sequence is 14 residues long. The CDR3 region has the DNA TGCGCCAGCAGCTCTCCGACTAGCTACTACGAGCAGTACTTC. It is translated as CASSSPTSYYEQYF.

The chain joins TRBV5-1 to TRBJ2-2, with 7 bases that match TRBD2. Germline-derived CDR1 and CDR2 are SGHRS and YFSETQ. V trimming: 2 bases; J trimming: 7 bases; junction bases outside the gene matches: 5. The CDR3 contains 14 residues. CDR3 loop: CASSFREAVGELFF. CDR3 nucleotides: TGCGCCAGCAGCTTTCGGGAGGCAGTCGGGGAGCTGTTTTTT. The whole variable domain, filled in from reference TRBV5-1 and TRBJ2-2, reads KAGVTQTPRYLIKTRGQQVTLSCSPISGHRSVSWYQQTPGQGLQFLFEYFSETQRNKGNFPGRFSGRQFSNSRSEMNVSTLELGDSALYLCASSFREAVGELFFGEGSRLTVL.

V is TRBV5-1 and J is TRBJ2-5, with 7 bases that match TRBD1. Unmatched junction bases numbered 5, after V lost 6 bases and J lost 6 bases. This CDR3 is 12 amino acids long. Germline lookup yields CDR1 SGHRS and CDR2 YFSETQ. The CDR3 DNA follows: TGCGCCAGCAATACAGGGGAAAAGACCCAGTACTTC. It encodes CASNTGEKTQYF.

Many counts were recorded for this clonotype. The rearrangement uses TRBV6-2 or TRBV6-3 and TRBJ2-1; 9 positions agree with TRBD1. The ends lost 6 bases at V and 5 bases at J; junction bases unmatched: 20. Germline V CDR1 and CDR2: MNHEY, SVGEGT. This CDR3 region has 19 residues. The CDR3: CASSFHPTGGQRQNNEQFF. CDR3 in DNA: TGTGCCAGCAGCTTCCACCCTACAGGGGGCCAAAGACAAAACAATGAGCAGTTCTTC.

V usage is TRBV12-3 or TRBV12-4 and J usage is TRBJ1-2; D gene ambiguous. Deletions cut 5 bases from V and 7 bases from J, with 11 bases between. The CDR3 runs to 12 residues. The CDR3 region is CASSPEQLGYTF. CDR3 bases: TGTGCCAGCAGTCCAGAACAACTTGGCTACACCTTC.